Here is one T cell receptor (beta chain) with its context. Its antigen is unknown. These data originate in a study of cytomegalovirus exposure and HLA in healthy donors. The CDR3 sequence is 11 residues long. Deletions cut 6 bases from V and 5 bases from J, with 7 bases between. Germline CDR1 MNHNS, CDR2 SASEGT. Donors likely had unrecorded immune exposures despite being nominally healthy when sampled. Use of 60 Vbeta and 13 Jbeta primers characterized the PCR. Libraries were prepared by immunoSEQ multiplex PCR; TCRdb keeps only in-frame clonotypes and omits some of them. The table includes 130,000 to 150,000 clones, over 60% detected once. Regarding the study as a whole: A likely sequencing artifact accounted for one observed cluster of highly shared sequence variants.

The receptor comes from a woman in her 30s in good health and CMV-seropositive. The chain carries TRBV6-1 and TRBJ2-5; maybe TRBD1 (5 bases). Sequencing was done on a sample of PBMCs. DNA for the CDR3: TGTGCCAGCAGGGACATCGAGACCCAGTACTTC. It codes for CASRDIETQYF.